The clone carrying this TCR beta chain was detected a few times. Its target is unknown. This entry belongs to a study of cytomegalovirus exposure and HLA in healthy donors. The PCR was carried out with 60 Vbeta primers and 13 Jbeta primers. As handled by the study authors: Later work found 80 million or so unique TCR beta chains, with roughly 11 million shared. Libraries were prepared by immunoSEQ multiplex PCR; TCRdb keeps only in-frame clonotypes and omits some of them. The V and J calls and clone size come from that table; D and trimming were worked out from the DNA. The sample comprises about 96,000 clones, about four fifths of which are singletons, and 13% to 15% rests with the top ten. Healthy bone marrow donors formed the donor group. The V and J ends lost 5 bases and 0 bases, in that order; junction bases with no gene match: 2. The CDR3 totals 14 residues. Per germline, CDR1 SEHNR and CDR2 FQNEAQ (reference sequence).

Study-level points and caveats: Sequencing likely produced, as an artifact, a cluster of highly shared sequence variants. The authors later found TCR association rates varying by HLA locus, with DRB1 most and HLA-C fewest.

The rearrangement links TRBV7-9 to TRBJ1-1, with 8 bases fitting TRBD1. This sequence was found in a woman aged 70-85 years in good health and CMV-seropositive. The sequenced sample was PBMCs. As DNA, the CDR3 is TGTGCCAGCAGCCGGACAGGGTTGAACACTGAAGCTTTCTTT. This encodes CASSRTGLNTEAFF.